This paragraph reports one T cell receptor (beta chain). The antigen is undetermined. Measured with immunoSEQ multiplex PCR; TCRdb has only the in-frame clones, and not every one. The sample data list fewer than 40,000 clones. This entry belongs to a study of T cells in women clearing cervical HPV infection. Overall study context: Case blood drawn at lesion detection; control blood after infection cleared.

Points from the study as a whole: Repertoire richness, not evenness, was significantly elevated in CIN3+ cases versus controls. Unknown T-cell numbers per sample may underlie the richness differences.

This receptor was obtained from a woman between 18 and 69 years old with a cervical HPV16 infection that either progressed to CIN3+ or cleared (not recorded which). The sample was blood buffy coat.

Incomplete CDR3 DNA: TGTGCCAGCTTCCCGACAGGGGGCCAAGAGACC. Residues: CASFPTGGQET. The full CDR3 sequence reads CASFPTGGQETQYF. V is TRBV2 and J is TRBJ2-5; TRBD1 matches at 9 bases. The read ends 3 residues before the CDR3 terminus; that terminus is restored from the germline J gene. Trimming at V came to 8 bases and at J to 1 base, leaving 5 bases not matched to a gene. The CDR3 extends over 14 amino acids. The V gene's germline CDR1 is SNHLY and CDR2 FYNNEI.